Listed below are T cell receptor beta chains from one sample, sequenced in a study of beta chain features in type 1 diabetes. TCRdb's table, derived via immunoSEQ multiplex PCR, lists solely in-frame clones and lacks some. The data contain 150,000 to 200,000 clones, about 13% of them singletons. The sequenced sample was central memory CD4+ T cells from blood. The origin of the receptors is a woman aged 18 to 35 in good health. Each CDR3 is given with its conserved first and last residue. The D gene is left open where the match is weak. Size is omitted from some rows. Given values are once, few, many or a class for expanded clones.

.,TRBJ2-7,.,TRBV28,TGTGCCAGCAGCCCCCCCGACTTCAGCTCCTACGAGCAGTACTTC,CASSPPDFSSYEQYF
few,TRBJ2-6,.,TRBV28,TGTGCCAGCTCCCTGCAAGTTAGGGGTCCTGGGGCCAACGTCCTGACTTTC,CASSLQVRGPGANVLTF
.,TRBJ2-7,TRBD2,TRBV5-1,TGCGCCAGCAGCTTGGATGTTAGCGGGAGGTACGAGCAGTACTTC,CASSLDVSGRYEQYF
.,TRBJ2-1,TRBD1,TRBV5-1,TGCGCCAGCATGCCCCAGGGGGCGGGTGGGGAGCAGTTCTTC,CASMPQGAGGEQFF
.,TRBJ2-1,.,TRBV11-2,TGTGCCAGCAGCCTCACCAGAGGCGCGGAGCAGTTCTTC,CASSLTRGAEQFF
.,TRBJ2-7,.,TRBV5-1,TGCGCCAGCAGCTCACAGGACTACGAGCAGTACTTC,CASSSQDYEQYF
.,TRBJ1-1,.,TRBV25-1,TGTGCCAGCAGCAGGAACACTGAAGCTTTCTTT,CASSRNTEAFF
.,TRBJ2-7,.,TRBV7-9,TGTGCCAGCAGCTTGTCAACCGGGACCTACGAGCAGTACTTC,CASSLSTGTYEQYF
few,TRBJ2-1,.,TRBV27,TGTGCCAGCAGTCCAGGGATCCTAGGGGGTAATGAGCAGTTCTTC,CASSPGILGGNEQFF
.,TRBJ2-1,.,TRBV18,TGTGCCAGCTCACCACGAGAAAGCTCCTACAATGAGCAGTTCTTC,CASSPRESSYNEQFF
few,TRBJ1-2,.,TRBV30,TGTGCCTGGAGTCTATCTTTAAGAGCCGGCTACACCTTC,CAWSLSLRAGYTF
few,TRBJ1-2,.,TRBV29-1,TGCAGCGTTGAAACAGGGTTTCTCTATGGCTACACCTTC,CSVETGFLYGYTF
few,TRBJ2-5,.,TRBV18,TGTGCCAGCTCACCACTGGCCCAAGAGACCCAGTACTTC,CASSPLAQETQYF
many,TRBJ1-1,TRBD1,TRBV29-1,TGCAGCGTTAACACAGGGGTTGGCGGTGACGACACTGAAGCTTTCTTT,CSVNTGVGGDDTEAFF
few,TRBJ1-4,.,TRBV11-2,TGTGCCAGCAGCTCGAGGACAGCGAGTGAAAAACTGTTTTTT,CASSSRTASEKLFF
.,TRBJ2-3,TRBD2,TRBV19,TGTGCCTCCGGGGGGGACCCAGATACGCAGTATTTT,CASGGDPDTQYF
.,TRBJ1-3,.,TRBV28,TGTGCCAGCACCCTGCGGACAAGGGGAAACACCATATATTTT,CASTLRTRGNTIYF
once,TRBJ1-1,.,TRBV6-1,TGTGCCAGCAGTGTTCTAGGGAACACTGAAGCTTTCTTT,CASSVLGNTEAFF
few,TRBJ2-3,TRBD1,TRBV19,TGTGCCAGTAGGAGGGGGACAGGGTCCCCAGATACGCAGTATTTT,CASRRGTGSPDTQYF
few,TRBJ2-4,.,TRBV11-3,TGTGCCAGCAGCTTAGTGTCGCAGGCAGTCCCAGCCAAAAACATTCAGTACTTC,CASSLVSQAVPAKNIQYF
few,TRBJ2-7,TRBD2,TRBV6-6,TGTGCCAGCAGCCCTAGCGGGCTGGCCTACGAGCAGTACTTC,CASSPSGLAYEQYF
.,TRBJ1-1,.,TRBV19,TGTGCCAGTAGTAGGGACAATCAGAACACTGAAGCTTTCTTT,CASSRDNQNTEAFF
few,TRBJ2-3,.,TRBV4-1,TGCGCCAGCAGCCAAGATCAGGGAGATACGCAGTATTTT,CASSQDQGDTQYF
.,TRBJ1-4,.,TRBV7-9,TGTGCCAGCAGCGCAGGGATGGTGAATGAAAAACTGTTTTTT,CASSAGMVNEKLFF
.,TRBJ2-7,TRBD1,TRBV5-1,TGCGCCAGCAGAGAAGCAGCGACAGGGGCCGCCCTCTACGAGCAGTACTTC,CASREAATGAALYEQYF
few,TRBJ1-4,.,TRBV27,TGTGCCAGCAGTCGAGGACAGATAAATGAAAAACTGTTTTTT,CASSRGQINEKLFF
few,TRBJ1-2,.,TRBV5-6,TGTGCCAGCAGCTTGTTCCCAGATCAATCCTATGGCTACACCTTC,CASSLFPDQSYGYTF
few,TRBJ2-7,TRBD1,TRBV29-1,TGCAGCGTTGAAGGATCGTCAGGGGGCTCCTACGAGCAGTACTTC,CSVEGSSGGSYEQYF
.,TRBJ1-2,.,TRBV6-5,TGTGCCAGCAGGTCTCTCCTGGGCTACACCTTC,CASRSLLGYTF
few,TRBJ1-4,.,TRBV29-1,TGCAGCGTTGATGCGGTTAATGAAAAACTGTTTTTT,CSVDAVNEKLFF
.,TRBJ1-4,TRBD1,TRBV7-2,TGTGCCAGCAGCCGGGGACAGGGAGGGGAAAAACTGTTTTTT,CASSRGQGGEKLFF
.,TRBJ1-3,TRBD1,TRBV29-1,TGCAGCGTTGGATGGGACAGGGAGATCGTATATTTT,CSVGWDREIVYF
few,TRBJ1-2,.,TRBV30,TGTGCCTGGAGCCTCAGGATTGGCTACACCTTC,CAWSLRIGYTF
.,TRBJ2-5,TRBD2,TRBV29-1,TGCAGCGTTGTGGGAGGGGCGACCCAGTACTTC,CSVVGGATQYF
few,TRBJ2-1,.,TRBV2,TGTGCCAGCAGTGAAATGCTAGTTCCTAATGAGCAGTTCTTC,CASSEMLVPNEQFF
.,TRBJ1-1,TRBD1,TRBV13,TGTGCCAGCAGCTCCTACAGGGGGCAGATGAACACTGAAGCTTTCTTT,CASSSYRGQMNTEAFF
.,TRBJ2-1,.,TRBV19,TGTGCCAGCCGTAGTCCCACCTACTACAATGAGCAGTTCTTC,CASRSPTYYNEQFF
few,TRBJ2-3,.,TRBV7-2,TGTGCCAGCAGCTTATTCGGCGGGAGCACAGATACGCAGTATTTT,CASSLFGGSTDTQYF
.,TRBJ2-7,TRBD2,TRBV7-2,TGTGCCAGCAGAACCCGACCGACTAGCGGGAGGTACGAGCAGTACTTC,CASRTRPTSGRYEQYF